The 30 T cell receptor beta chains given below trace back to one sample, sequenced in a study of T cells in Graves' hyperthyroidism and ophthalmopathy. RNA transcripts gave rise to amplified TCR beta CDR3 regions. An initial round of RT-PCR targeting the TCR CDR3 relied on the HTBI primer set. TCRdb reprocessed the multiplex PCR reads via MiXCR and lists one record per CDR3 protein. Counted here are roughly 240,000 distinct CDR3 sequences, 16% occurring once; the ten biggest clones make up approximately 30%. The sample was blood. These receptors came from a woman aged 18-30 years with Graves' ophthalmopathy.

In its sample, this clonotype was seen many times. The chain couples TRBV19 to TRBJ1-1, with D possibly TRBD1 on 5 matching bases. CDR3 size: 15 residues. Trimming took off 5 bases at V and 5 bases at J, with 18 bases between the two ends. Germline CDR1 is LNHDA and CDR2 is SQIVND (reference sequence). The CDR3 sequence is CASSPPGREKTEAFF. For the CDR3, the DNA is TGTGCCAGTAGTCCACCGGGGCGGGAGAAGACTGAAGCTTTCTTT.

The table lists this clonotype with many counts. The rearrangement links TRBV12-3 or TRBV12-4 to TRBJ2-7; 9 bases agree with TRBD1. The CDR3 contains 14 residues. J gave up 6 bases and V 7 bases, and 10 bases lay outside the gene matches. The CDR3 protein is CASTPPDRGSEQYF. In DNA, the CDR3 is TGTGCCAGCACCCCCCCGGACAGGGGATCCGAGCAGTACTTC.

The chain joins TRBV28 to TRBJ2-7; either TRBD1 or TRBD2 may supply D (6 bases each). Trimming shortened V by 3 bases and J by 3 bases, and 15 bases separated the two germline ends. This CDR3 contains 15 residues. Germline CDR1 reads MDHEN; CDR2 reads SYDVKM. This CDR3 reads CASSFISGGHYEQYF. In DNA, the CDR3 is TGTGCCAGCAGTTTTATTTCCGGGGGCCACTACGAGCAGTACTTC.

Many counts were recorded for this clonotype. The gene calls are TRBV5-6 and TRBJ2-1; D uncertain. Germline CDR1 SGHDT, CDR2 YYEEEE. The CDR3 is 15 residues long. V was cut by 3 bases and J by 3 bases, with 13 bases left in between. The CDR3 protein is CASSSRTGDYNEQFF. Written as DNA, the CDR3 is TGTGCCAGCAGCTCTCGGACCGGAGACTACAATGAGCAGTTCTTC.

This clonotype was observed at least ten times. The chain employs TRBV27 and TRBJ2-3; possibly TRBD2 for D (7 bases). With 1 base removed from V and 3 bases from J, the gap between germline ends came to 17 bases. CDR3 length: 17 amino acids. Germline-derived CDR1 and CDR2 are MNHEY and SMNVEV (reference sequence). Here the CDR3 reads CASSLLRGLGSTDTQYF. CDR3 nucleotides: TGTGCCAGCAGTTTATTGCGGGGGCTGGGGTCGACAGATACGCAGTATTTT.

This clonotype was recorded a few times. One base away lies a much larger clone, so this may be a sequencing read error. This chain uses TRBV24-1 with TRBJ1-5; D unclear. The germline V gene has CDR1 KGHDR and CDR2 SFDVKD. The CDR3 is 13 amino acids. The CDR3 nucleotides read TGTGCCACCGACGGGGTGAGCAATCAGCTCCAGCATTTT. This codes for CATDGVSNQLQHF.

This clonotype was seen ten or more times. The DNA for the CDR3 is TGTGCCAGCAGCCGAGATGGAACAGGGGGCCAATCCTATAATTCACCCCTCCACTTT. Translation: CASSRDGTGGQSYNSPLHF. The chain uses TRBV9 and TRBJ1-6; TRBD1 matches at 9 bases. The junction had 12 bases not matched to a gene; V was cut back by 4 bases and J by 1 base. The CDR3 extends over 19 amino acids. Germline-derived CDR1 and CDR2 are SGDLS and YYNGEE.

This clonotype showed up just once. The rearrangement joins TRBV6-1 to TRBJ2-3, with 11 bases lining up with TRBD2. The V segment lost 5 bases and the J segment 5 bases; nucleotides outside the gene matches: 24. Looked up from germline, CDR1 is MNHNS and CDR2 is SASEGT. CDR3 length equals 21 residues. CDR3 DNA: TGTGCCAGCAGTCCTTTCTGGGTGAACTTGTGGAGACTAGCGGGAAGAGATACGCAGTATTTT. Protein: CASSPFWVNLWRLAGRDTQYF.

The V call is TRBV12-3 or TRBV12-4, the J call TRBJ2-1; 7 bases are shared with TRBD1. The DNA end is more similar to TRBJ2-7, so the J call may be wrong. CDR3 length: 15 residues. The DNA for the CDR3 is TGTGCCAGCAGCCCCCGGGACAGTTCCTACAATGAGCAGTACTTC. This gives the protein CASSPRDSSYNEQYF.

This clonotype was observed many times. CDR3 sequence (DNA): TGTGGAACGGACTCGGGGAATGGCTACACCTTC. Translation gives CGTDSGNGYTF. V gene TRBV28 combines with J gene TRBJ1-2; D not certain. The CDR3 is 11 amino acids. CDR1 and CDR2 from the germline V gene are MDHEN and SYDVKM.

In its sample, this clonotype was seen many times. This sequence joins TRBV7-2 and TRBJ2-5, with TRBD1 matching over 11 bases. The CDR3 is 14 amino acids. V dropped 5 bases and J dropped 5; count of bases not matched to a gene: 4. Germline V gene lookup returns CDR1 SGHTA and CDR2 FQGNSA. The CDR3 DNA is TGTGCCAGCAGCGACCGGACAGGGGGCGAGACCCAGTACTTC. Translated: CASSDRTGGETQYF.

This clonotype was counted only a few times. Possible read error: a much larger clone is one base away. The CDR3 is CASSAYHGSYNAQFF. The CDR3 coding sequence is TGTGCCAGCAGCGCCTACCACGGATCCTACAATGCGCAGTTCTTC. The chain carries TRBV5-6 and TRBJ2-1; the D is unclear. The CDR3 contains 15 residues. CDR1 and CDR2 from the germline V gene are SGHDT and YYEEEE.

This clonotype occurred many times. The chain links TRBV7-3 to TRBJ2-1, with 11 bases fitting TRBD2. The germline gives CDR1 SGHTA, CDR2 FQGTGA. This CDR3 contains 15 residues. V gave up 2 bases and J gave up 5 bases; unmatched junction bases: 2. CDR3 in amino acids: CASSLLGLADNEQFF. Written as DNA, the CDR3 is TGTGCCAGCAGCTTACTGGGACTAGCGGACAATGAGCAGTTCTTC.

This clonotype was seen ten or more times. The V gene is TRBV20-1, the J gene TRBJ2-1, with 7 bases identical to TRBD2. V lost 0 bases to trimming and J lost 9 bases; unmatched junction nucleotides: 8. CDR3 length: 14 residues. The germline V gene encodes CDR1 DFQATT and CDR2 SNEGSKA (reference sequence). The CDR3, as DNA: TGCAGTGCTAGAGATTTTGCGGGAGTGGCTGAGCAGTTCTTC. The encoded protein is CSARDFAGVAEQFF.

The rearrangement joins TRBV5-1 to TRBJ1-1, with 8 positions matching TRBD1. Germline CDR1 SGHRS, CDR2 YFSETQ. With 3 bases clipped from V and 3 bases from J, the junction kept 10 bases outside the gene matches. This CDR3 has 16 amino acids. Written as DNA, the CDR3 is TGCGCCAGCAGCTCATTACAGGGGGGGATTCACACTGAAGCTTTCTTT. This sequence encodes CASSSLQGGIHTEAFF.

The chain links TRBV19 to TRBJ2-1; unclear D gene. V lost 4 bases and J lost 6, with 10 bases in between. The V gene's germline CDR1 is LNHDA and CDR2 SQIVND (reference sequence). CDR3 length: 13 residues. CDR3 sequence: CASSKLEINEQFF. The CDR3 DNA sequence: TGTGCCAGTAGTAAACTTGAGATCAATGAGCAGTTCTTC.

Regarding this clonotype: The junction departs from the called germline gene at one end, perhaps through a read error. The gene calls are TRBV6-5 and TRBJ1-1; D possibly corresponds to TRBD1 (5 bases). The CDR3 contains 14 residues. Germline V gene lookup returns CDR1 MNHEY and CDR2 SVGAGI. The CDR3 nucleotides are TGTGCCATCAGTTACGGGCAGGGGAACACTGAAGCTTTCTTT. Its protein is CAISYGQGNTEAFF.

The chain employs TRBV5-6 and TRBJ1-1; D not certain. CDR1 SGHDT and CDR2 YYEEEE come from the germline V gene. The CDR3 covers 13 residues. V lost 0 bases to trimming and J lost 6 bases, with 9 bases between them. This chain's CDR3 is CASSLARLAEAFF. As DNA, the CDR3 is TGTGCCAGCAGCTTGGCGAGGCTGGCTGAAGCTTTCTTT.

This clonotype was observed many times. V gene TRBV15 combines with J gene TRBJ2-7, with D maybe TRBD1 (6 bases). Germline V gene sequence: CDR1 LNHNV, CDR2 YYDKDF (reference sequence). The length of the CDR3 is 15 residues. The V and J ends lost 2 bases and 2 bases respectively, with 13 bases between them. The CDR3 region is CATSRFRGVTYEQYF. CDR3 bases: TGTGCCACCAGCAGATTCAGGGGAGTAACCTACGAGCAGTACTTC.

This clonotype was observed many times. This sequence joins TRBV7-9 and TRBJ2-2, with 7 bases that match TRBD1. The CDR3 is 17 amino acids. CDR1 and CDR2 from the germline V gene are SEHNR and FQNEAQ (reference sequence). J gave up 4 bases and V 4 bases, and 12 bases lay outside the gene matches. The DNA of the CDR3 is TGTGCCAGCAGCTATCAACAGGGGTCCCGAGCCACCGGGGAGCTGTTTTTT. Its translation is CASSYQQGSRATGELFF.

Ten or more counts support this clonotype. The chain links TRBV18 to TRBJ2-7; TRBD1 might be the D (5 bases). The CDR3 loop spans 14 amino acids. Deletions cut 0 bases from V and 6 bases from J, with 12 bases between. Germline loops: CDR1 KGHSH, CDR2 LQKENI. The CDR3 sequence: CASSPPSSRGEQYF. CDR3 nucleotides: TGTGCCAGCTCACCACCTTCGTCTAGGGGCGAGCAGTACTTC. Together with reference TRBV18 and TRBJ2-7, the CDR3 gives the full variable domain: NAGVMQNPRHLVRRRGQEARLRCSPMKGHSHVYWYRQLPEEGLKFMVYLQKENIIDESGMPKERFSAEFPKEGPSILRIQQVVRGDSAAYFCASSPPSSRGEQYFGPGTRLTVT.

This clonotype was counted between two and nine times. The V call is TRBV18, the J call TRBJ2-6; TRBD1 is a possible D gene (5 bases). The CDR3 is 15 residues long. Germline loops: CDR1 KGHSH, CDR2 LQKENI. Trimming cost V 3 bases and J 1 base, with 7 bases left between them. The CDR3 coding sequence is TGTGCCAGCTCACCTCAGGGATCTGGGGCCAACGTCCTGACTTTC. It yields the protein CASSPQGSGANVLTF.

This clonotype was found a few times. DNA for the CDR3: TGTGCCAGCAGTGAAGAGGGTGGGAGCTCCTATAATTCACCCCTCCACTTT. It encodes CASSEEGGSSYNSPLHF. The chain is built from TRBV6-1 and TRBJ1-6; D uncertain. CDR1 MNHNS and CDR2 SASEGT come from the germline V gene. The CDR3 is made up of 17 amino acids. V was cut by 1 base and J by 0 bases, with 10 bases left in between.

This clonotype was picked up many times. The chain recombines TRBV5-5 with TRBJ1-2; D gene ambiguous. Germline CDR1 SGHKS, CDR2 YYEKEE (reference sequence). Trimming shortened V by 1 base and J by 7 bases, and 8 bases separated the two germline ends. The CDR3 has 12 residues. The CDR3 DNA sequence: TGTGCCAGCAGCTTGTTGGGCAGTGGCTACACCTTC. Translation: CASSLLGSGYTF.

The gene calls are TRBV6-1 and TRBJ1-3, with D possibly being TRBD1 (5 bases). Germline CDR1 is MNHNS and CDR2 is SASEGT. The CDR3 spans 17 residues. Trimming left V 6 bases short and J 1 base short, with 19 bases between. CDR3 amino acids: CASSRRPGLGSGNTIYF. The CDR3 DNA follows: TGTGCCAGCAGCCGCCGGCCAGGGCTTGGGTCTGGAAACACCATATATTTT.

The table lists this clonotype with many counts. This rearrangement joins TRBV18 to TRBJ2-3; the D gene is possibly TRBD2 (5 bases). CDR1 and CDR2 (germline): KGHSH, LQKENI. V was trimmed by 0 bases and J by 5 bases, leaving 12 bases between them. CDR3 length: 15 residues. The CDR3, as DNA: TGTGCCAGCTCACCACCTACTGTTCGGGAAGATACGCAGTATTTT. Its protein product is CASSPPTVREDTQYF.

This clonotype has ten or more counts. Here the CDR3 reads CASSRDRNSYNEQFF. CDR3 nucleotides: TGTGCCAGCAGCCGAGACAGGAACTCCTACAATGAGCAGTTCTTC. The V and J genes are TRBV28 and TRBJ2-1; tentatively, D is TRBD1 (6 bases). The CDR3 covers 15 residues. Germline V lookup: CDR1 MDHEN, CDR2 SYDVKM. Trimming shortened V by 6 bases and J by 0 bases, and 12 bases separated the two germline ends. Drawing the rest from reference TRBV28 and TRBJ2-1, the complete variable domain is DVKVTQSSRYLVKRTGEKVFLECVQDMDHENMFWYRQDPGLGLRLIYFSYDVKMKEKGDIPEGYSVSREKKERFSLILESASTNQTSMYLCASSRDRNSYNEQFFGPGTRLTVL.

As concerns this clonotype: It is unclear where the CDR3 begins or ends on the DNA, so no DNA is shown, and the CDR3 is as TCRdb lists it. V usage is TRBV28 and J usage is TRBJ2-5; TRBD2 is taken as the D call from the table, unchecked against the DNA. Germline V gene sequence: CDR1 MDHEN, CDR2 SYDVKM. With termini counted, the CDR3 has 16 amino acids. CDR3 sequence: CASSSSGGTNQETQYF.

This clonotype was seen many times. The CDR3 region is CASSVNLGSSYEQYF. CDR3 in DNA: TGTGCCAGTAGTGTCAATTTGGGGAGCTCCTACGAGCAGTACTTC. V gene TRBV19 combines with J gene TRBJ2-7, with D perhaps matching TRBD2 (5 bases). The ends were cut back, 5 bases at V and 0 bases at J, with 14 bases in the middle. This CDR3 contains 15 residues. CDR1 and CDR2 (germline): LNHDA, SQIVND (reference sequence). The variable domain in full, completed from reference TRBV19 and TRBJ2-7, reads DGGITQSPKYLFRKEGQNVTLSCEQNLNHDAMYWYRQDPGQGLRLIYYSQIVNDFQKGDIAEGYSVSREKKESFPLTVTSAQKNPTAFYLCASSVNLGSSYEQYFGPGTRLTVT.

The rearrangement uses TRBV20-1 and TRBJ1-5, with D perhaps matching TRBD1 (5 bases). CDR3 length: 13 residues. Germline V CDR1 and CDR2: DFQATT, SNEGSKA (reference sequence). Trimming stripped 6 bases from V and 3 bases from J, with 12 bases between. The CDR3 spells CSARGGNNQPQHF. CDR3 nucleotides: TGCAGTGCCCGGGGCGGAAACAATCAGCCCCAGCATTTT.